These T cell receptor beta chains were read from a single sample in a study of blood T cell repertoires in COVID-19. Clones were sequenced by immunoSEQ multiplex PCR, and TCRdb holds only the in-frame ones, with some missing. The sample shows a few hundred thousand clones, approximately 83% of them seen only once. The material sequenced was peripheral blood. All receptors come from a man under 40 who had recovered from COVID-19. Each CDR3 is given with its conserved first and last residue. The D gene is left open where the match is weak. Size is omitted from some rows. Given values are once, few, many or a class for expanded clones.

>TRBJ2-2|TRBV4-1|.|.
CASSQGKGLPHPSGELFF
TGCGCCAGCAGCCAAGGGAAGGGGCTCCCACACCCCAGCGGGGAGCTGTTTTTT
>TRBJ1-1|TRBV18|.|.
CASSAARETEAFF
TGTGCCAGCTCAGCCGCCCGTGAGACTGAAGCTTTCTTT
>TRBJ2-1|TRBV5-4|.|once
CASRFGGGEAYNEQFF
TGTGCCAGCAGATTCGGAGGGGGGGAGGCCTACAATGAGCAGTTCTTC
>TRBJ2-4|TRBV3-1/TRBV3-2|.|.
CASSQFGQAKNIQYF
TGTGCCAGCAGCCAATTTGGACAAGCCAAAAACATTCAGTACTTC
>TRBJ1-6|TRBV5-8|TRBD1|.
CASSTGQAFYNSPLHF
TGTGCCAGCAGCACCGGACAGGCGTTCTATAATTCACCCCTCCACTTT
>TRBJ1-5|TRBV6-5|.|.
CASRENSNQPQHF
TGTGCCAGCAGGGAGAATAGCAATCAGCCCCAGCATTTT
>TRBJ1-1|TRBV28|TRBD1|.
CASSRQGSTEAFF
TGTGCCAGCAGTCGACAGGGAAGCACTGAAGCTTTCTTT
>TRBJ2-2|TRBV7-9|.|.
CAQTRGMEYTGELFF
TGTGCCCAAACTCGAGGCATGGAGTACACCGGGGAGCTGTTTTTT
>TRBJ2-3|TRBV5-1|TRBD2|.
CASSLGPGLAGETDTQYF
TGCGCCAGCAGCTTGGGTCCCGGCCTAGCGGGGGAAACAGATACGCAGTATTTT
>TRBJ2-7|TRBV19|TRBD2|.
CASSAPRGVTSYEQYF
TGTGCCAGTAGTGCCCCCCGGGGGGTCACCTCCTACGAGCAGTACTTC
>TRBJ1-1|TRBV12-5|.|.
CASATGGGVNTEAFF
TGTGCTAGTGCTACCGGGGGGGGCGTGAACACTGAAGCTTTCTTT
>TRBJ2-7|TRBV5-4|.|once
CASSPDSSYEQYF
TGTGCCAGCAGCCCGGACAGCTCCTACGAGCAGTACTTC
>TRBJ1-1|TRBV27|TRBD1|few
CASSTSTGTALTEAFF
TGTGCCAGCAGTACCTCAACCGGGACAGCGCTGACTGAAGCTTTCTTT
>TRBJ1-1|TRBV29-1|.|.
CSVEYPGLSMNTEAFF
TGCAGCGTTGAGTACCCAGGGCTATCCATGAACACTGAAGCTTTCTTT
>TRBJ1-5|TRBV7-2|TRBD1|.
CASSRDREQPQHF
TGTGCCAGCAGCCGGGACAGGGAACAGCCCCAGCATTTT
>TRBJ1-2|TRBV6-6|.|.
CASKDIRDNYGYTF
TGTGCCAGCAAGGACATCCGAGATAACTATGGCTACACCTTC
>TRBJ1-2|TRBV19|TRBD1|.
CASSMGMDRYYGYTF
TGTGCCAGTAGTATGGGGATGGACAGGTACTATGGCTACACCTTC
>TRBJ2-5|TRBV28|TRBD1|many
CASNGDRGWQETQYF
TGTGCCAGCAACGGGGACAGGGGGTGGCAAGAGACCCAGTACTTC
>TRBJ1-6|TRBV5-1|.|.
CASSFRVSSPLHF
TGCGCCAGCAGCTTCAGGGTCAGTTCACCCCTCCACTTT
>TRBJ2-3|TRBV7-2|TRBD1|.
CASSLTGQGVDTQYF
TGTGCCAGCAGCTTAACGGGACAGGGGGTAGATACGCAGTATTTT
>TRBJ1-2|TRBV19|TRBD1|.
CASSTTPRTGSYTF
TGTGCCAGTAGTACCACGCCTCGGACAGGCAGCTACACCTTC
>TRBJ2-5|TRBV6-6|.|.
CASSSGTFQGTQYF
TGTGCCAGCAGCTCCGGGACATTCCAGGGGACCCAGTACTTC
>TRBJ2-5|TRBV27|.|.
CASSTGSRETQYF
TGTGCCAGCAGTACAGGGTCACGGGAGACCCAGTACTTC
>TRBJ2-5|TRBV5-1|TRBD2|.
CASSLERGEETQYF
TGCGCCAGCAGCTTGGAGCGGGGGGAAGAGACCCAGTACTTC
>TRBJ2-2|TRBV29-1|TRBD1|.
CSGRGQGTGELFF
TGCAGCGGTAGGGGACAGGGAACCGGGGAGCTGTTTTTT
>TRBJ1-1|TRBV6-5|.|.
CASSSGQANTEAFF
TGTGCCAGCAGTTCGGGACAAGCGAACACTGAAGCTTTCTTT
>TRBJ1-1|TRBV2|TRBD1|.
CATQQGLRGNTEAFF
TGTGCCACACAACAGGGGTTAAGGGGGAACACTGAAGCTTTCTTT
>TRBJ1-2|TRBV7-9|.|.
CASSATDLGYTF
TGTGCCAGCAGCGCGACAGACCTTGGCTACACCTTC
>TRBJ2-3|TRBV11-2|.|.
CASSLGTGTDTQYF
TGTGCCAGCAGCCTTGGGACTGGCACAGATACGCAGTATTTT
>TRBJ2-3|TRBV11-2|.|.
CASSPGGGLPDTQYF
TGTGCCAGCAGCCCCGGCGGTGGGTTACCAGATACGCAGTATTTT
>TRBJ1-1|TRBV6-6|.|.
CASSLLTATEAFF
TGTGCCAGCAGCCTACTGACAGCGACTGAAGCTTTCTTT
>TRBJ1-5|TRBV28|TRBD1|.
CASSFGQGAISNQPQHF
TGTGCCAGCAGTTTCGGCCAGGGGGCGATAAGCAATCAGCCCCAGCATTTT
>TRBJ2-1|TRBV6-2/TRBV6-3|TRBD2|.
CASSYPDLAGFRNEQFF
TGTGCCAGCAGTTACCCAGATCTAGCGGGGTTTAGGAATGAGCAGTTCTTC
>TRBJ1-2|TRBV19|.|.
CASSTQGHYGYTF
TGTGCCAGTAGTACGCAGGGCCACTATGGCTACACCTTC
>TRBJ2-5|TRBV9|.|.
CASSLRGGLQYF
TGTGCCAGCAGCCTCCGAGGAGGACTTCAGTACTTC
>TRBJ1-3|TRBV7-9|.|.
CASSLPRGDTIYF
TGTGCCAGCAGCCTACCTAGAGGCGACACCATATATTTT
>TRBJ2-7|TRBV18|.|once
CASSIRDQGNEQYF
TGTGCCAGCTCAATAAGGGATCAGGGAAACGAGCAGTACTTC
>TRBJ1-5|TRBV19|.|.
CASSITGNLNQPQHF
TGTGCCAGTAGTATAACAGGCAATCTGAATCAGCCCCAGCATTTT
>TRBJ1-5|TRBV7-2|.|.
CASSLVGDSNQPQHF
TGTGCCAGCAGTCTGGTAGGGGATAGCAATCAGCCCCAGCATTTT
>TRBJ1-1|TRBV18|TRBD1|.
CASSPPRQGLRTEAFF
TGTGCCAGCTCACCGCCGCGACAGGGGCTTCGGACTGAAGCTTTCTTT
>TRBJ2-3|TRBV6-6|.|.
CAAGEGGVPHF
TGTGCCGCAGGGGAGGGCGGGGTGCCCCATTTT
>TRBJ1-2|TRBV2|.|.
CASSELLGALYGYTF
TGTGCCAGCAGTGAGTTGTTAGGGGCCCTCTATGGCTACACCTTC
>TRBJ1-3|TRBV15|TRBD1|.
CATSRDSGGGNTIYF
TGTGCCACCAGCAGAGATTCAGGGGGCGGAAACACCATATATTTT
>TRBJ1-2|TRBV13|.|few
CASSLLGAGGYTF
TGTGCCAGCAGCTTATTGGGGGCCGGTGGCTACACCTTC
>TRBJ2-1|TRBV4-1|.|once
CASSQDRSLYNEQFF
TGCGCCAGCAGCCAAGATCGCAGTCTGTACAATGAGCAGTTCTTC
>TRBJ1-1|TRBV2|.|once
CASSAEGLGNTEAFF
TGTGCCAGCAGCGCTGAAGGACTGGGAAACACTGAAGCTTTCTTT